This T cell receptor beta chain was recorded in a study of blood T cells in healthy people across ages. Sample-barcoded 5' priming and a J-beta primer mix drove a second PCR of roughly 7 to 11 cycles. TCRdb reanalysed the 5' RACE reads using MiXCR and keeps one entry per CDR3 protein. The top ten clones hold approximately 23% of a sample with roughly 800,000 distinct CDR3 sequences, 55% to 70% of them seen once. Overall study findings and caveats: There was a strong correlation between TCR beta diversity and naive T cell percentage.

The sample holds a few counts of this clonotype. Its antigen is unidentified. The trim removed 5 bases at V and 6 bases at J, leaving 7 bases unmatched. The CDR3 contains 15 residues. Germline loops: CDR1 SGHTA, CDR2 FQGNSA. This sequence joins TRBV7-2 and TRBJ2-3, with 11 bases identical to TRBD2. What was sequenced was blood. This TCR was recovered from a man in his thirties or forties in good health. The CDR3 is CASSTYLAGGDTQYF. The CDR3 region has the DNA TGTGCCAGCAGCACCTACTTAGCGGGGGGGGATACGCAGTATTTT. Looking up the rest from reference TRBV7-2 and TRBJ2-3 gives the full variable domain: GAGVSQSPSNKVTEKGKDVELRCDPISGHTALYWYRQSLGQGLEFLIYFQGNSAPDKSGLPSDRFSAERTGGSVSTLTIQRTQQEDSAVYLCASSTYLAGGDTQYFGPGTRLTVL.